The 12 T cell receptor beta chains in this list originate from one sample, sequenced in a study of blood T cell repertoires in COVID-19. Only in-frame clones appear in the TCRdb table, and some are missing; sequencing was by immunoSEQ multiplex PCR. Among about 410,000 clones listed, 86% were seen once. The sequenced sample consisted of peripheral blood. The receptor source for this set is a woman aged 25 to 39 with active or convalescent COVID-19.

V gene TRBV2 combines with J gene TRBJ2-1; 8 bases align to TRBD1. The CDR3 runs to 14 residues. With V trimmed by 6 bases and J by 8 bases, 9 bases remained unmatched. Germline CDR1 is SNHLY and CDR2 is FYNNEI. The DNA for the CDR3 is TGTGCCAGCAGCGCGGACAGGGTTTTAGATGAGCAGTTCTTC. Translated, it gives CASSADRVLDEQFF. Drawing the rest from reference TRBV2 and TRBJ2-1, the complete variable domain is EPEVTQTPSHQVTQMGQEVILRCVPISNHLYFYWYRQILGQKVEFLVSFYNNEISEKSEIFDDQFSVERPDGSNFTLKIRSTKLEDSAMYFCASSADRVLDEQFFGPGTRLTVL.

The chain uses TRBV5-1 and TRBJ1-2; a weak D match, TRBD1 (5 bases). CDR1 SGHRS and CDR2 YFSETQ come from the germline V gene. This CDR3 has 14 amino acids. Trimming left V 0 bases short and J 4 bases short, with 10 bases between. The CDR3: CASSLEGVSYGYTF. The CDR3 DNA follows: TGCGCCAGCAGCTTGGAAGGGGTCAGCTATGGCTACACCTTC.

The J gene is TRBJ2-3, the V gene TRBV3-1 (or the pseudogene TRBV3-2), with 10 bases lining up with TRBD1. V gave up 5 bases and J gave up 2 bases; unmatched junction bases: 4. The CDR3 runs 15 residues. The V gene's germline CDR1 is LGHDT and CDR2 YNNKEL (reference sequence). For the CDR3, the DNA is TGTGCCAGCAGCAGGACAGGGGGTATCACAGATACGCAGTATTTT. Translating gives CASSRTGGITDTQYF.

The V and J genes are TRBV7-8 and TRBJ2-3, with D tentatively TRBD2 (7 bases). The CDR3 loop spans 15 amino acids. V was shortened by 6 bases and J by 0 bases, with 13 bases between the two germline ends. Germline V gives CDR1 SGHVS, CDR2 FQNEAQ. CDR3 amino acids: CASRKGGASTDTQYF. The CDR3 coding sequence is TGTGCCAGCAGAAAGGGGGGGGCCAGCACAGATACGCAGTATTTT. Full variable domain (missing parts from reference TRBV7-8 and TRBJ2-3): GAGVSQSPRYKVAKRGQDVALRCDPISGHVSLFWYQQALGQGPEFLTYFQNEAQLDKSGLPSDRFFAERPEGSVSTLKIQRTQQEDSAVYLCASRKGGASTDTQYFGPGTRLTVL.

The chain uses TRBV19 and TRBJ1-5; 9 bases are shared with TRBD1. Germline V gene lookup returns CDR1 LNHDA and CDR2 SQIVND (reference sequence). Losses at the gene ends were 7 bases for V and 4 bases for J; bases not matched to a gene: 17. There are 18 residues in the CDR3. The DNA of the CDR3 is TGTGCCAGTATACTTGATCCGGGACAGGGAGGAAGGAATCAGCCCCAGCATTTT. Translated, it gives CASILDPGQGGRNQPQHF.

About this clone itself: In the same sample, other DNA sequences code for this CDR3. This sequence joins TRBV5-1 and TRBJ1-1, with a possible D match to TRBD1 (6 bases). The CDR3 length is 15 residues. Germline lookup yields CDR1 SGHRS and CDR2 YFSETQ. Trimming took off 0 bases at V and 2 bases at J, with 11 bases between the two ends. The CDR3 loop reads CASSLDGQPNTEAFF. CDR3 DNA sequence: TGCGCCAGCAGCTTGGACGGACAGCCAAACACTGAAGCTTTCTTT.

The chain has TRBV30 and TRBJ1-5; a weak D match, TRBD1 (6 bases). The CDR3 runs to 17 residues. V lost 2 bases and J 3 bases, leaving 20 bases between the germline ends. Germline V gives CDR1 GTSNPN, CDR2 SVGIG (reference sequence). For the CDR3, the DNA is TGTGCCTGGAGTCGCCGAGGGTTACAGGGATTCAATCAGCCCCAGCATTTT. Amino acid sequence: CAWSRRGLQGFNQPQHF.

The gene calls are TRBV2 and TRBJ2-7; 13 positions match TRBD2. The CDR3 runs to 16 residues. Germline V CDR1 and CDR2: SNHLY, FYNNEI. The V segment lost 4 bases and the J segment 9 bases; nucleotides outside the gene matches: 12. CDR3 protein: CASSATGLAGVLGQYF. The CDR3 DNA reads as TGTGCCAGCAGTGCGACTGGACTAGCGGGGGTCCTGGGGCAGTACTTC.

The J gene is TRBJ2-7, the V gene TRBV2; 9 nucleotides match TRBD2. Germline CDR1 SNHLY, CDR2 FYNNEI. This CDR3 has 15 amino acids. The junction had 9 bases not matched to a gene; V was cut back by 2 bases and J by 7 bases. CDR3 nucleotides: TGTGCCAGCAGTGAATCGGCTAGCGGGATTAGGGAGCAGTACTTC. Translated: CASSESASGIREQYF.

The chain combines TRBV25-1 with TRBJ1-5, with D maybe TRBD1 (5 bases). The CDR3 spans 15 residues. V was trimmed by 1 base and J by 5 bases, leaving 12 bases between them. CDR1 is MGHDK, CDR2 SYGVNS, per germline. The CDR3 reads CASSEWDGGDQPQHF. In DNA, the CDR3 is TGTGCCAGCAGTGAATGGGACGGAGGGGATCAGCCCCAGCATTTT.

This rearrangement joins TRBV4-1 to TRBJ2-1, with TRBD2 identical over 7 bases. The germline V gene has CDR1 MGHRA and CDR2 YSYEKL. V shed 1 base and J 15 bases; nucleotides not matched to a gene: 9. There are 13 residues in the CDR3. CDR3 sequence: CASSQVGLGELFF. For the CDR3, the DNA is TGCGCCAGCAGCCAAGTTGGACTAGGGGAATTGTTCTTC.

This sequence joins TRBV3-1 (or the pseudogene TRBV3-2) and TRBJ1-2; D possibly corresponds to TRBD1 (6 bases). Trimming pared 4 bases from V and 4 bases from J, leaving 10 bases between. The CDR3 length is 13 residues. CDR1 is LGHDT, CDR2 YNNKEL, per germline (reference sequence). CDR3 sequence (DNA): TGTGCCAGCAGCCCCCGGACAGCCTATGGCTACACCTTC. Its protein is CASSPRTAYGYTF.